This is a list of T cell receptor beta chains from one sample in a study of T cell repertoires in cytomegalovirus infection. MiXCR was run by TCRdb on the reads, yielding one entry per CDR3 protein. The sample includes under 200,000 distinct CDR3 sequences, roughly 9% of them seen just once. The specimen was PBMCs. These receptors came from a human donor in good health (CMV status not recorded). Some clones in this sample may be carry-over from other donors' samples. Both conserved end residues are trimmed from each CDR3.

ASSPGQVVNEKLF,TRBJ1-4,TRBV28
ASSRREGAGTDTQY,TRBJ2-3,TRBV19
ASSLDPSVNTEAF,TRBJ1-1,TRBV5-4
ASGGLRFGGY,TRBJ2-7,TRBV28
ASSILSGSLYNEQF,TRBJ2-1,TRBV11-1
ASSLLASDTGELF,TRBJ2-2,TRBV7-6
ASRQTERPGGGTEAF,TRBJ1-1,TRBV28
ASSGDRGVSYNEQF,TRBJ2-1,TRBV7-9
ASSPWTSGRPTQETQY,TRBJ2-5,TRBV5-1
ASSPPGLAGVETQY,TRBJ2-5,TRBV7-9
ATSGGNQETQY,TRBJ2-5,TRBV28
ASSAPARGANEQF,TRBJ2-1,TRBV7-2
ASSLVSSGPKTDTQY,TRBJ2-3,TRBV7-2
ASSPASHLVKLF,TRBJ1-4,TRBV11-2
SATATGRLSNQPQH,TRBJ1-5,TRBV20-1
ASRPSGRNGETQY,TRBJ2-5,TRBV7-9
ASSLGAMAYEQY,TRBJ2-7,TRBV11-2
ASSPRGRGAGGSYEQY,TRBJ2-7,TRBV7-2
ASSLSGSTYNEQF,TRBJ2-1,TRBV7-2
ASRLGTGTKNIQY,TRBJ2-4,TRBV3-1
ASSPTASNAQH,TRBJ1-5,TRBV7-2
ASSRRDWGPEAF,TRBJ1-1,TRBV3-1
ALGTSGRANEQF,TRBJ2-1,TRBV10-3
ASSLTILRARGNEQF,TRBJ2-1,TRBV7-2
ASSPPTDRMNTEAF,TRBJ1-1,TRBV28
ASSRRGGRQGTDTQY,TRBJ2-3,TRBV6-2/TRBV6-3
ASSSGQGPSGELF,TRBJ2-2,TRBV11-2
ASSEIWDTGELF,TRBJ2-2,TRBV7-2
ASSLGTGRNYGYT,TRBJ1-2,TRBV27
ASSFSVFANTGELF,TRBJ2-2,TRBV7-2
ASGLGTGPNTEAF,TRBJ1-1,TRBV12-5
SARTGFDEKLF,TRBJ1-4,TRBV29-1
ATSRRGQERNEKLF,TRBJ1-4,TRBV15
ASSSLTGAGQY,TRBJ2-7,TRBV19
AIMSGTANYGYT,TRBJ1-2,TRBV10-3
ASSYSNRGTEAF,TRBJ1-1,TRBV6-2/TRBV6-3
ASTVLLAGNSYEQY,TRBJ2-7,TRBV6-2/TRBV6-3
ASSPGWGRNTGELF,TRBJ2-2,TRBV28
SSRGLTSGWAYEQY,TRBJ2-7,TRBV28
ASSHPRRGNTIY,TRBJ1-3,TRBV28
ASSGWDRSFYGYT,TRBJ1-2,TRBV5-6
ASSHTRGNTEAF,TRBJ1-1,TRBV7-6